What follows are 11 T cell receptor beta chains derived from one specimen sequenced in a study of PD-1 blockade in classical Hodgkin lymphoma. All patients relapsed after autologous stem cell transplantation, and brentuximab vedotin exposure varied. Here immunoSEQ multiplex PCR was the method, and the copy in TCRdb shows in-frame clones only, minus some. The sample has 10,000 to 15,000 clones; 80% to 85% are singletons. The source material was peripheral blood mononuclear cells (PBMCs), sampled at baseline. All receptors come from a human donor with classical Hodgkin lymphoma.

This chain joins TRBV9 and TRBJ2-3; no clear D. CDR1 SGDLS and CDR2 YYNGEE come from the germline V gene. V gave up 0 bases and J gave up 6 bases, with 5 bases separating them. This CDR3 has 12 amino acids. The CDR3 DNA reads as TGTGCCAGCAGCGTAGAACAGGATACGCAGTATTTT. Translated: CASSVEQDTQYF.

This chain links TRBV5-4 with TRBJ2-7; 7 bases map to TRBD2. The ends lost 3 bases at V and 4 bases at J; junction bases unmatched: 10. Germline V gives CDR1 SGHNT, CDR2 YYREEE (reference sequence). The CDR3 runs to 15 residues. The CDR3 nucleotides are TGTGCCAGCAGCTCGGTGGAGCGGGGAATATACGAGCAGTACTTC. This sequence encodes CASSSVERGIYEQYF.

The CDR3 nucleotides are TGTGCCAGTAAGTCCCGATACACTGAAGCTTTCTTT. The encoded protein is CASKSRYTEAFF. The chain has TRBV19 and TRBJ1-1; D is ambiguous. Trimming took 7 bases from V and 3 from J, leaving 9 bases between them. There are 12 residues in the CDR3. Germline V gene data show CDR1 as LNHDA and CDR2 as SQIVND (reference sequence).

The V and J genes are TRBV10-3 and TRBJ1-1; D not certain. Germline V gene sequence: CDR1 ENHRY, CDR2 SYGVKD. V was shortened by 6 bases and J by 2 bases, with 10 bases between the two germline ends. This CDR3 spans 13 amino acids. The CDR3 protein is CAISGLINTEAFF. The CDR3 region has the DNA TGTGCCATCAGCGGACTCATAAACACTGAAGCTTTCTTT.

CDR3 in amino acids: CASSLQGDWVYEQYF. The CDR3 region has the DNA TGTGCCAGCAGCTTACAAGGGGACTGGGTGTACGAGCAGTACTTC. The chain is built from TRBV7-2 and TRBJ2-7; a possible D gene is TRBD2 (6 bases). V shed 2 bases and J shed 4 bases, with 15 bases lying between them. The CDR3 has 15 amino acids. Germline V gene sequence: CDR1 SGHTA, CDR2 FQGNSA.

The CDR3 coding sequence is TGTGCCAGCAGCTTAGTCCCAAGGGTAGGCTACAATGAGCAGTTCTTC. This encodes CASSLVPRVGYNEQFF. The chain links TRBV7-1 to TRBJ2-1; D remains unclear. TRBV7-1 is noted as an ORF with a role that remains uncertain. This CDR3 has 16 residues. Between the trimmed V and J ends, which lost 4 bases and 3 bases, there was a span of 16 bases.

J is TRBJ2-3 and V is TRBV28, with 10 bases aligning to TRBD1. This CDR3 is built from 18 residues. Trimming took 6 bases from V and 1 from J; bases not matched to a gene: 13. From germline, CDR1 is MDHEN and CDR2 SYDVKM. The chain's CDR3 is CASSFVNSGTGGTDTQYF. In nucleotides, the CDR3 is TGTGCCAGCAGCTTTGTCAACTCCGGGACAGGGGGCACAGATACGCAGTATTTT.

The V gene is TRBV5-6, the J gene TRBJ1-2, with D tentatively TRBD1 (5 bases). Per germline, CDR1 SGHDT and CDR2 YYEEEE. Trimming cost V 4 bases and J 0 bases, with 13 bases left between them. The CDR3 has 15 amino acids. This chain's CDR3 is CASSPGYSANYGYTF. CDR3 in DNA: TGTGCCAGCAGCCCAGGGTACAGTGCTAACTATGGCTACACCTTC.

This chain uses TRBV12-5 with TRBJ2-3; 7 nucleotides line up with TRBD2. Germline-derived CDR1 and CDR2 are LGHNT and FRNRAP. J lost 1 base, V lost 5 bases, and 12 bases had no gene match. The CDR3 has 17 amino acids. This chain's CDR3 is CASGNAWEGLGTDTQYF. CDR3 coding DNA: TGTGCTAGTGGTAATGCGTGGGAGGGCCTCGGCACAGATACGCAGTATTTT.

CDR3: CASSPLMTGAYEQYF. In nucleotides, the CDR3 is TGTGCCAGCTCACCACTGATGACAGGGGCCTACGAGCAGTACTTC. The genes are TRBV18 and TRBJ2-7, with 8 bases fitting TRBD1. This CDR3 has 15 amino acids. CDR1 KGHSH and CDR2 LQKENI come from the germline V gene. With V trimmed by 1 base and J by 2 bases, 4 bases remained unmatched.

This clone was found once. The chain carries TRBV18 and TRBJ2-5; 7 bases align to TRBD1. The CDR3 sequence is 16 residues long. The V and J ends lost 0 bases and 5 bases, in that order; junction bases with no gene match: 9. Germline CDR1 KGHSH, CDR2 LQKENI. For the CDR3, the DNA is TGTGCCAGCTCACCACCGGGACAGATAATCCCGGAGACCCAGTACTTC. This encodes CASSPPGQIIPETQYF.